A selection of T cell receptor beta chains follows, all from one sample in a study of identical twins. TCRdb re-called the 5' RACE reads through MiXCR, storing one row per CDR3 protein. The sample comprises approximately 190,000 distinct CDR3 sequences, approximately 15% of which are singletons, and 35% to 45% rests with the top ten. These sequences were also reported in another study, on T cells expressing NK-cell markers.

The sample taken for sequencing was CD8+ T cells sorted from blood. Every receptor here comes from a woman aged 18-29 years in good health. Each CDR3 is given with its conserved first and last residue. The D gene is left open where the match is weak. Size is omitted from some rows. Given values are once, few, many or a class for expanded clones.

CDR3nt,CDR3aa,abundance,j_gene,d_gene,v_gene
TGCAGCGTATGGACAGGGGTGAATTACGAGCAGTACTTC,CSVWTGVNYEQYF,many,TRBJ2-7,TRBD1,TRBV29-1
TGTGCCAGCAGCGAGACTAGTTCAGATACGCAGTATTTT,CASSETSSDTQYF,NA,TRBJ2-3,NA,TRBV9
TGTGCCAGCAGTACAGGGGTTTCTAATTCACCCCTCCACTTT,CASSTGVSNSPLHF,few,TRBJ1-6,TRBD1,TRBV27
TGCGCCAGCAGCCCAGTCGGGTCTCACGAGCAGTACTTC,CASSPVGSHEQYF,few,TRBJ2-7,NA,TRBV5-1
TGTGCCAGCAGCCAGTCGACCGGGACAGGGGGATATTTTGAGCAGTTCTTC,CASSQSTGTGGYFEQFF,few,TRBJ2-1,TRBD1,TRBV3-1
TGTGCCAGCAGCTTGGGGGACCTTTATACGCAGTATTTT,CASSLGDLYTQYF,NA,TRBJ2-3,NA,TRBV11-2
TGCAGTGCTAGAGGTCTCGGAGAAGGGGATACGCAGTATTTT,CSARGLGEGDTQYF,NA,TRBJ2-3,NA,TRBV20-1
TGTGCCAGCACCATTCTGAGGGGACAGAGCACCGGGGAGCTGTTTTTT,CASTILRGQSTGELFF,NA,TRBJ2-2,TRBD1,TRBV7-9
TGTGCCAGTAAGGGCTATGGCTACACCTTC,CASKGYGYTF,NA,TRBJ1-2,NA,TRBV19
TGTGCCAGCAGGGACAGGGGCGGCAATGAGCAGTTCTTC,CASRDRGGNEQFF,NA,TRBJ2-1,TRBD1,TRBV2
TGTGCCAGCGCCGTTAACACCGGGGAGCTGTTTTTT,CASAVNTGELFF,NA,TRBJ2-2,NA,TRBV2
TGCAGTGCCGCGGGACAGGGAGATAGAGATACGCAGTATTTT,CSAAGQGDRDTQYF,few,TRBJ2-3,TRBD1,TRBV20-1
TGCGCCAGCAGCCAATACCTCCTCAGGGGGAATGAGCAGTTCTTC,CASSQYLLRGNEQFF,few,TRBJ2-1,TRBD1,TRBV4-3
TGTGCCAGCGGGAGAACCTACAATGAGCAGTTCTTC,CASGRTYNEQFF,NA,TRBJ2-1,NA,TRBV6-6
TGTGCCATCAGTGAGCCCAGGGGCGGGACAGATACGCAGTATTTT,CAISEPRGGTDTQYF,few,TRBJ2-3,NA,TRBV10-3
TGTGCCAGCAGATCGAACCGGGACGGTTCCTTCGAGCAGTACTTC,CASRSNRDGSFEQYF,NA,TRBJ2-7,NA,TRBV6-2/TRBV6-3
TGTGCCAGCAGCTCTTCAGGGGATGGCAATCAGCCCCAGCATTTT,CASSSSGDGNQPQHF,few,TRBJ1-5,NA,TRBV5-5
TGTGCCAGCAGCGGACAAAAGGATACGCAGTATTTT,CASSGQKDTQYF,few,TRBJ2-3,NA,TRBV9
TGTGCCAGCAGTTTAATAGTAGGGCGGGAGAATAATGAGCAGTTCTTC,CASSLIVGRENNEQFF,few,TRBJ2-1,TRBD2,TRBV6-5
TGTGCCAGCATGCTACGGACTAGCGGGGCCTACGAGCAGTACTTC,CASMLRTSGAYEQYF,few,TRBJ2-7,TRBD2,TRBV27
TGTGCCAGCAGTCCGAGAACCTCCTACAATGAGCAGTTCTTC,CASSPRTSYNEQFF,few,TRBJ2-1,NA,TRBV12-3/TRBV12-4
TGCAGTGCGGAAACGGAGGGGGCGGTCTACAATGAGCAGTTCTTC,CSAETEGAVYNEQFF,NA,TRBJ2-1,NA,TRBV20-1
TGTGCCAGCAGTTACTCGACGAATGAAAAACTGTTTTTT,CASSYSTNEKLFF,few,TRBJ1-4,NA,TRBV6-5
TGTGCCAGCAGCGAGGGACAGTATAGCAATCAGCCCCAGCATTTT,CASSEGQYSNQPQHF,NA,TRBJ1-5,TRBD1,TRBV9
TGTGCCAGCAGTTTATCAGCGAGGAATGAGCAGTTCTTC,CASSLSARNEQFF,NA,TRBJ2-1,NA,TRBV12-3/TRBV12-4
TGTGCCAGCAGCTTTGGACACCCTAACGAGCAGTACTTC,CASSFGHPNEQYF,NA,TRBJ2-7,NA,TRBV7-9
TGTGCCAGCAGCTTAAATGGAGAGACCCAGTACTTC,CASSLNGETQYF,NA,TRBJ2-5,NA,TRBV7-6
TGTGCCAGCAGCCAGAAAGGACTAGCGGGGGCACATAGCACAGATACGCAGTATTTT,CASSQKGLAGAHSTDTQYF,NA,TRBJ2-3,TRBD2,TRBV4-2
TGCGCCAGCAGCTTGGGGGACATACTACCCCACGAGCAGTACTTC,CASSLGDILPHEQYF,NA,TRBJ2-7,NA,TRBV5-1
TGTGCCAGCCAGAGCCAGGGGGCAACAGATACGCAGTATTTT,CASQSQGATDTQYF,NA,TRBJ2-3,TRBD1,TRBV6-1
TGTGCCAGCAGCACCGGGACTAGCGGGAGCTACGAGCAGTACTTC,CASSTGTSGSYEQYF,few,TRBJ2-7,TRBD2,TRBV9
TGCGCCAGCAGCCAAAGCGGGAACACAGATACGCAGTATTTT,CASSQSGNTDTQYF,once,TRBJ2-3,TRBD2,TRBV5-1
TGTGCCAGCAGCGCAGGCGGGACCGTCTACGAGCAGTACTTC,CASSAGGTVYEQYF,NA,TRBJ2-7,NA,TRBV13
TGTGCCAGCAGTTTCGTTGGTATACAATACAATGAGCAGTTCTTC,CASSFVGIQYNEQFF,NA,TRBJ2-1,NA,TRBV12-3/TRBV12-4
TGTGCCAGCAGCAAAGGCCAGACAGGGGGCGCGGTGCGGACCACTGAAGCTTTCTTT,CASSKGQTGGAVRTTEAFF,few,TRBJ1-1,NA,TRBV21-1
TGTGCCAGCAGTGAATGGACTAGTTCCCCCTACGAGCAGTACTTC,CASSEWTSSPYEQYF,few,TRBJ2-7,TRBD2,TRBV6-1
TGCGCCAGCAGCTTTTCGTCGACTAGCGGGCGTTCCTACAATGAGCAGTTCTTC,CASSFSSTSGRSYNEQFF,few,TRBJ2-1,TRBD2,TRBV5-1